Listed below are T cell receptor beta chains from one sample, sequenced in a study of post-analysis software for immune sequencing data. TCRdb itself ran the PCR reads through MiXCR, one entry per CDR3 protein. The profile shows about 570,000 distinct CDR3 sequences, under 40% of them singletons. Material for sequencing was blood. The receptor source for this set is a girl aged 2-17 years with multiple sclerosis. Each CDR3 is given with its conserved first and last residue. D genes are given only for firm matches. A row's size may be missing; if present it is once, few, many or a size class.

clone_size d_call j_call v_call cdr3_length cdr3_aa cdr3_nt
NA TRBD2 TRBJ2-1 TRBV7-6 15 CASSLTSGSGNEQFF TGTGCCAGCAGCTTGACTAGCGGGTCGGGCAATGAGCAGTTCTTC
few TRBD2 TRBJ2-1 TRBV20-1 14 CSAHSGGRVNEQFF TGCAGTGCCCATAGCGGGGGGAGGGTCAATGAGCAGTTCTTC
NA NA TRBJ1-1 TRBV4-1 15 CASSQAGVLWTEAFF TGCGCCAGCAGCCAAGCAGGGGTGTTGTGGACTGAAGCTTTCTTT
NA NA TRBJ2-3 TRBV6-1 14 CASSERLRTDTQYF TGTGCCAGCAGTGAGAGACTGCGCACAGATACGCAGTATTTT
NA NA TRBJ1-5 TRBV2 11 CASSLNQPQHF TGTGCCAGCAGTTTAAATCAGCCCCAGCATTTT
NA NA TRBJ1-4 TRBV27 14 CASSLLGGNEKLFF TGTGCCAGCAGTTTATTAGGGGGTAACGAAAAACTGTTTTTT
once NA TRBJ1-6 TRBV20-1 14 CSAKPGRQSSPLHF TGCAGTGCTAAACCGGGACGTCAGAGTTCACCCCTCCACTTT
NA TRBD1 TRBJ1-4 TRBV10-3 14 CAIRQGQGSEKLFF TGTGCCATCAGACAAGGACAGGGGTCTGAAAAACTGTTTTTT
few NA TRBJ2-3 TRBV18 16 CASSAPGLRSVNTQYF TGTGCCAGCTCAGCACCGGGACTCCGAAGTGTGAATACGCAGTATTTT
many NA TRBJ1-2 TRBV12-3/TRBV12-4 12 CASSLLIYGYTF TGTGCCAGCAGCCTTCTAATCTATGGCTACACCTTC
NA TRBD1 TRBJ2-3 TRBV20-1 14 CSAPQGQSGDTQYF TGCAGTGCTCCACAGGGGCAGTCGGGGGATACGCAGTATTTT
NA NA TRBJ1-5 TRBV7-9 16 CASSFGMQGRGQPQHF TGTGCCAGCAGCTTTGGGATGCAGGGAAGGGGTCAGCCCCAGCATTTT
few TRBD1 TRBJ2-1 TRBV20-1 17 CSARHPGQGIRINEQFF TGCAGTGCTAGACACCCCGGACAGGGAATTAGGATCAATGAGCAGTTCTTC
few NA TRBJ2-3 TRBV6-5 17 CASSYLTTGSATDTQYF TGTGCCAGCAGTTACTTAACCACGGGTAGCGCCACAGATACGCAGTATTTT
once TRBD1 TRBJ2-3 TRBV28 16 CASSSLRGQGTDTQYF TGTGCCAGCAGCTCCCTGAGGGGACAGGGCACAGATACGCAGTATTTT
few TRBD2 TRBJ2-1 TRBV5-1 16 CASSDPGTSGSNEQFF TGCGCCAGCAGCGATCCCGGGACTAGCGGCTCGAATGAGCAGTTCTTC
once NA TRBJ1-5 TRBV15 16 CATSSAATGYNQPQHF TGTGCCACCAGCAGTGCCGCAACAGGCTACAATCAGCCCCAGCATTTT
NA TRBD1 TRBJ1-1 TRBV5-1 16 CASSIGQGVPNTEAFF TGCGCCAGCAGCATCGGACAGGGGGTACCGAACACTGAAGCTTTCTTT
few NA TRBJ2-6 TRBV6-5 17 CASSYQPTGVGDNVLTF TGTGCCAGCAGTTACCAACCCACAGGTGTAGGGGACAACGTCCTGACTTTC
NA NA TRBJ2-7 TRBV3-1 18 CASSQGSSGGFSSYEQYF TGTGCCAGCAGCCAAGGATCATCGGGGGGCTTTAGCTCCTACGAGCAGTACTTC
many NA TRBJ2-4 TRBV5-1 14 CASSLAGDSNIQYF TGCGCCAGCAGCTTGGCAGGGGATTCAAACATTCAGTACTTC
few NA TRBJ2-5 TRBV4-1 15 CASSQVTVSQETQYF TGCGCCAGCAGCCAGGTAACAGTAAGCCAAGAGACCCAGTACTTC
NA NA TRBJ2-6 TRBV5-1 15 CASSLRDSGANVLTF TGCGCCAGCAGCTTGAGGGACTCTGGGGCCAACGTCCTGACTTTC
NA NA TRBJ1-4 TRBV20-1 12 CSSSQPGRELFF TGCAGTTCCAGCCAGCCGGGCCGAGAACTGTTTTTT
NA NA TRBJ2-7 TRBV7-9 15 CASSQQTGINYEQYF TGTGCCAGCAGCCAGCAAACAGGGATCAACTACGAGCAGTACTTC
many NA TRBJ2-7 TRBV4-1 18 CASSPGETMSLLSYEQYF TGCGCCAGCAGCCCAGGTGAGACTATGAGCCTATTATCCTACGAGCAGTACTTC
NA NA TRBJ2-7 TRBV3-1 14 CASSQGRGSYEQYF TGCGCCAGCAGCCAAGGGCGGGGCTCCTACGAGCAGTACTTC
NA TRBD1 TRBJ2-2 TRBV7-2 18 CASSWRVRGTGFTGELFF TGTGCCAGCAGCTGGAGGGTTAGAGGGACAGGATTCACCGGGGAGCTGTTTTTT
many NA TRBJ2-3 TRBV6-5 13 CASRGDPTDTQYF TGTGCCAGCAGGGGGGACCCCACAGATACGCAGTATTTT
few NA TRBJ2-1 TRBV6-2/TRBV6-3 15 CASSSGYSSYNEQFF TGTGCCAGCAGTAGCGGGTACAGCTCCTACAATGAGCAGTTCTTC
NA NA TRBJ2-5 TRBV5-5 15 CASSPGPRGQETQYF TGTGCCAGCAGCCCCGGGCCCAGAGGACAAGAGACCCAGTACTTC
NA NA TRBJ1-6 TRBV6-1 17 CASSTITKDMRNSPLHF TGTGCCAGCAGTACGATAACCAAGGACATGCGAAATTCACCCCTCCACTTT
few NA TRBJ1-2 TRBV21-1 12 CASSTPLSGYTF TGTGCCAGCAGCACACCGCTTAGCGGCTACACCTTC
NA NA TRBJ2-5 TRBV5-1 14 CASSFQQGRETQYF TGCGCCAGCAGCTTCCAACAGGGACGGGAGACCCAGTACTTC
few NA TRBJ1-1 TRBV5-1 13 CASSWAVNTEAFF TGCGCCAGCAGCTGGGCAGTAAACACTGAAGCTTTCTTT
few NA TRBJ2-7 TRBV19 14 CASSIDRRRREQYF TGTGCCAGTAGTATAGATCGCAGGCGGCGCGAGCAGTACTTC
NA TRBD1 TRBJ1-2 TRBV6-5 13 CASTPDRGVGYTF TGTGCCAGCACCCCGGACAGGGGTGTGGGCTACACCTTC
NA TRBD1 TRBJ2-7 TRBV12-3/TRBV12-4 13 CASRRTGAYEQYF TGTGCCAGCAGAAGGACAGGGGCTTACGAGCAGTACTTC
NA NA TRBJ2-3 TRBV15 16 CATSREGSEGTDTQYF TGTGCCACCAGCAGAGAGGGCAGCGAGGGGACAGATACGCAGTATTTT
NA NA TRBJ1-1 TRBV15 12 CATTGASTEAFF TGTGCCACGACCGGGGCGAGCACTGAAGCTTTCTTT
NA NA TRBJ1-2 TRBV6-1 9 CASFDGYTF TGTGCCAGCTTTGACGGCTACACCTTC
NA TRBD1 TRBJ1-5 TRBV7-9 15 CASSSDRGPNQPQHF TGTGCCAGCAGCTCGGACAGGGGACCCAATCAGCCCCAGCATTTT